The T cell receptor beta chain under discussion was sequenced for a study of blood T cells in healthy people across ages. Whole-study results and caveats: More naive CD4+ cells and higher diversity were found in long-lived than in aged donors.

Germline values: CDR1 SGHTA, CDR2 FQGNSA. Germline trimming cut 8 bases from V and 4 bases from J; bases unmatched to any gene: 5. The CDR3 runs 14 residues. Then a second PCR, running roughly 7 to 11 cycles, was carried out with a sample-barcoded 5' primer and a J-beta primer mix. TCRdb reanalysed the 5' RACE reads using MiXCR and keeps one entry per CDR3 protein. The data show roughly 1,300,000 distinct CDR3 sequences, with 55% to 75% seen just once and about 6.7% held by the top ten. In terms of origin and age, donors were healthy Caucasian individuals from Russia aged about 6 to 90. About this clonotype itself: Its specificity is unknown.

This TCR derives from a man aged 18 to 35 in good health. The V gene is TRBV7-2, the J gene TRBJ1-6; 7 bases agree with TRBD1. Sequencing used blood. Written as DNA, the CDR3 is TGTGCCAGCCAGGAGACAGGGTATAATTCACCCCTCCACTTT. This codes for CASQETGYNSPLHF.